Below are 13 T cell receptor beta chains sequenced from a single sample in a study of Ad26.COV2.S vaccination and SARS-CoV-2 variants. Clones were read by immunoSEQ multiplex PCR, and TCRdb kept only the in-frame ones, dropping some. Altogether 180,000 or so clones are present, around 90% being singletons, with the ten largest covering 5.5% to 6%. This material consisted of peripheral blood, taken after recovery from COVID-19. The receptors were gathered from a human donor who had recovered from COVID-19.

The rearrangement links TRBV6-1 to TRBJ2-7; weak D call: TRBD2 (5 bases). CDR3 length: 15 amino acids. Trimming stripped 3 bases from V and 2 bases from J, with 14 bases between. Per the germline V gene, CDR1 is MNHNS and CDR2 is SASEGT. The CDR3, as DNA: TGTGCCAGCAGTGACGAGGGATCACCTCCCTACGAGCAGTACTTC. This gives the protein CASSDEGSPPYEQYF.

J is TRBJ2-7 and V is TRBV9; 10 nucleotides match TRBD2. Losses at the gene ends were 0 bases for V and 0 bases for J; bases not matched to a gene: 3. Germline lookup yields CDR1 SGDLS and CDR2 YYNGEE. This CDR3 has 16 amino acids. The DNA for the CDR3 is TGTGCCAGCAGCGTAGCCGTAGCGGGGGGCTCCTACGAGCAGTACTTC. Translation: CASSVAVAGGSYEQYF.

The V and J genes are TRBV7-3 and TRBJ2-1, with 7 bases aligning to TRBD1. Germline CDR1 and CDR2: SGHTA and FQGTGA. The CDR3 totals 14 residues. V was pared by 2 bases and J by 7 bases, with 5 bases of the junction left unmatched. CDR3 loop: CASSLPGTENEQFF. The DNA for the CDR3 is TGTGCCAGCAGCTTACCCGGGACAGAGAATGAGCAGTTCTTC.

CDR3 protein: CASSSVQGAGSYEQYF. The CDR3 DNA reads TGTGCCAGCAGTTCCGTACAGGGGGCAGGGTCCTACGAGCAGTACTTC. V usage is TRBV28 and J usage is TRBJ2-7, with TRBD1 matching over 9 bases. The CDR3 covers 16 residues. Germline CDR1 MDHEN, CDR2 SYDVKM. The junction had 8 bases not matched to a gene; V was cut back by 4 bases and J by 1 base.

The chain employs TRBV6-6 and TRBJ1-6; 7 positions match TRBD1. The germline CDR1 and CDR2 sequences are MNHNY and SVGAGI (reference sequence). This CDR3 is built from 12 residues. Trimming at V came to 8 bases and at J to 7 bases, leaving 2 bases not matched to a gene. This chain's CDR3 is CASLGGNSPLHF. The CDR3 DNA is TGTGCCAGCTTAGGGGGCAATTCACCCCTCCACTTT.

The CDR3 loop is CASSVMIQGMHGYTF. The CDR3 DNA reads as TGTGCCAGTAGCGTCATGATACAGGGGATGCATGGCTACACCTTC. The rearrangement joins TRBV19 to TRBJ1-2; 7 bases map to TRBD1. Germline CDR1 is LNHDA and CDR2 is SQIVND (reference sequence). V trimming: 6 bases; J trimming: 6 bases; junction bases outside the gene matches: 13. CDR3 size: 15 residues. The full variable domain, with the rest looked up from reference TRBV19 and TRBJ1-2, is DGGITQSPKYLFRKEGQNVTLSCEQNLNHDAMYWYRQDPGQGLRLIYYSQIVNDFQKGDIAEGYSVSREKKESFPLTVTSAQKNPTAFYLCASSVMIQGMHGYTFGSGTRLTVV.

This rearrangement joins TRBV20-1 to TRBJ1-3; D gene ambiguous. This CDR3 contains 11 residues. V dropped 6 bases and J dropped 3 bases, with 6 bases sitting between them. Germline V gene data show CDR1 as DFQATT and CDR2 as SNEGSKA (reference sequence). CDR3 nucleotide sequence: TGCAGTGCGGGCGGTGGAAACACCATATATTTT. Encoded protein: CSAGGGNTIYF.

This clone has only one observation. The CDR3 sequence: CASSRRTSGNEQYF. The CDR3 region has the DNA TGTGCCAGCAGCCGAAGGACTAGCGGGAACGAGCAGTACTTC. The chain is built from TRBV11-2 and TRBJ2-7; TRBD2 agrees at 12 bases. Trimming removed 5 bases from V and 5 bases from J; junction bases left unmatched: 4. The CDR3 extends over 14 amino acids. The germline V gene has CDR1 SGHAT and CDR2 FQNNGV.

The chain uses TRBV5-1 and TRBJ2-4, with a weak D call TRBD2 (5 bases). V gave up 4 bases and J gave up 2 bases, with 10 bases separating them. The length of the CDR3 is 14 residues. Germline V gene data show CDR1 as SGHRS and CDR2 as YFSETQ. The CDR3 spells CASSPTGTKNIQYF. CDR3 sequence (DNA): TGCGCCAGCAGCCCCACGGGAACCAAAAACATTCAGTACTTC.

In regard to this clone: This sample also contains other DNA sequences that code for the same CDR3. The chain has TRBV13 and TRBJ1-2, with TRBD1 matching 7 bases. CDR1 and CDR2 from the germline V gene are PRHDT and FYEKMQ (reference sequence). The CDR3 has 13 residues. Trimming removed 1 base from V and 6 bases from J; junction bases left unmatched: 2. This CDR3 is CASSLDRGDGYTF. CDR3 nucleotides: TGTGCCAGCAGCTTAGACAGGGGTGATGGCTACACCTTC.

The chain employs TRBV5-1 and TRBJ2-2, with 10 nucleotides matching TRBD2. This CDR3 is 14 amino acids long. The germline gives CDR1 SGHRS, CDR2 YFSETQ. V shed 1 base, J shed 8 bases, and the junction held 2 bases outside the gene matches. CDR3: CASSLSSGRGELFF. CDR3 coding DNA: TGCGCCAGCAGCTTGTCTAGCGGGAGAGGGGAGCTGTTTTTT.

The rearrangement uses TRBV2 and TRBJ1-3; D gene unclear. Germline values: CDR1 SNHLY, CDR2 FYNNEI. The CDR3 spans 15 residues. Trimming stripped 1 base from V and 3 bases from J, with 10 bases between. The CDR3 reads CASSEGPGYGNTIYF. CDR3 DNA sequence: TGTGCCAGCAGTGAAGGGCCAGGTTATGGAAACACCATATATTTT.

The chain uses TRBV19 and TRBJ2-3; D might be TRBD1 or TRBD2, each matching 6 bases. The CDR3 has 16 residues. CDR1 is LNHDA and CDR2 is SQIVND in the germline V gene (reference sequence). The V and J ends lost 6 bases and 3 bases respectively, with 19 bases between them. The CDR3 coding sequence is TGTGCCAGTAGGAGGGGGAGCGGGTTCGAGACAGATACGCAGTATTTT. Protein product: CASRRGSGFETDTQYF.